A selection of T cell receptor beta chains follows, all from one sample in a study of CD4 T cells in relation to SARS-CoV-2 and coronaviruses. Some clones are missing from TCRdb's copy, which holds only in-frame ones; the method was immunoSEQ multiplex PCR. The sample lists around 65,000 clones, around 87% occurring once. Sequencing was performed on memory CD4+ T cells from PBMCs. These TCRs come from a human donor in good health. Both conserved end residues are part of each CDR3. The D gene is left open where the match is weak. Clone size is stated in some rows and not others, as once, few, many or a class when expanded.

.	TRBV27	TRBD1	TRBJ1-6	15	TGTGCCAGCAGTTTATGGGGGACAGGGAAGTCACCCCTCCACTTT	CASSLWGTGKSPLHF
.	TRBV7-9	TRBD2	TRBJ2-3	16	TGTGCCAGCAGCACCCTTAGCGGGGGGTACACAGATACGCAGTATTTT	CASSTLSGGYTDTQYF
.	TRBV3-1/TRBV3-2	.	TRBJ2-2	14	TGTGCCAGCAGCCAAGCCGCTACGGGGGGGGAGCTGTTTTTT	CASSQAATGGELFF
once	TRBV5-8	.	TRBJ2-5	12	TGTGCCAGCAGTCGACAGTTGGGGGCCCAGTACTTC	CASSRQLGAQYF
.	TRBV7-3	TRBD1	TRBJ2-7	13	TGTGCCAGCAGCTCGGGACAGGGCTCCGAGCAGTACTTC	CASSSGQGSEQYF
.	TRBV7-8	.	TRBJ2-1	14	TGTGCCAGCAGCTTAGAAGGGTCCTACAATGAGCAGTTCTTC	CASSLEGSYNEQFF
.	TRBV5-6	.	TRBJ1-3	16	TGTGCCAGCAGCTTGATGGAGCACGCCTCTGGAAACACCATATATTTT	CASSLMEHASGNTIYF
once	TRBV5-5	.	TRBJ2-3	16	TGTGCCAGCAGGGGGGGGTCATGGGGGCGGACAGATACGCAGTATTTT	CASRGGSWGRTDTQYF
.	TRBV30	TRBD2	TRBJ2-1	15	TGTGCCTGGAGTCTAGGACTAGCGGGAGGCGATGAGCAGTTCTTC	CAWSLGLAGGDEQFF
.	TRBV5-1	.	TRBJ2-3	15	TGCGCCAGCAGCCGGGGAAGGGCGGGCACAGATACGCAGTATTTT	CASSRGRAGTDTQYF
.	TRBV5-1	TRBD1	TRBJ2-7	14	TGCGCCAGCAGCTTGGCGGGGACAGGGGACGAGCAGTACTTC	CASSLAGTGDEQYF
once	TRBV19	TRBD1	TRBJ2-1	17	TGTGCCAGTAGTATACCGCCTGGGACAGGGGCTAGGATTGAGCAGTTCTTC	CASSIPPGTGARIEQFF
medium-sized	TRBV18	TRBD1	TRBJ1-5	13	TGTGCCAGCTCGACAGGGGAAAGTCAGCCCCAGCATTTT	CASSTGESQPQHF
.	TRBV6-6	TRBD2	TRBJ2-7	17	TGTGCCAGCAGTCGGACTAGCGGGGGGGCCCTTGGGTACGAGCAGTACTTC	CASSRTSGGALGYEQYF
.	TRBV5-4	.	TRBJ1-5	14	TGTGCCAGCAGCTACGGACAGTCCAATCAGCCCCAGCATTTT	CASSYGQSNQPQHF
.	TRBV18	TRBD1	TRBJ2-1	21	TGTGCCAGCTCACCACCGCTTGTCACAGGGGGCTTTCACTCCTCCTACAATGAGCAGTTCTTC	CASSPPLVTGGFHSSYNEQFF
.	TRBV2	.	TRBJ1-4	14	TGTGCCAGCAGTGACGAAAGACACGGAGAAAAACTGTTTTTT	CASSDERHGEKLFF
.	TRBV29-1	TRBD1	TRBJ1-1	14	TGCAGCGCTCGGGACAGACACCCCTGGACTGAAGCTTTCTTT	CSARDRHPWTEAFF
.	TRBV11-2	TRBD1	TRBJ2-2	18	TGTGCCAGCAGCGGGGGGACAGGGAGGACTATTAACACCGGGGAGCTGTTTTTT	CASSGGTGRTINTGELFF
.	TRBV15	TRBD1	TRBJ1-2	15	TGTGCCCCGACAGGGGTTTTTCCTTTTAACTATGGCTACACCTTC	CAPTGVFPFNYGYTF
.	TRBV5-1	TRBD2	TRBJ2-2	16	TGCGCCAGCAGCCCTCGGCTAGCGGGAGGGACCGGGGAGCTGTTTTTT	CASSPRLAGGTGELFF
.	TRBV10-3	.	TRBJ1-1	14	TGTGCCATCAGTGAGCCCCAGGGGCGCACTGAAGCTTTCTTT	CAISEPQGRTEAFF
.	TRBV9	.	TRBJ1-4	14	TGTGCCAGCAGCGTAGGTCAGTACAATGAAAAACTGTTTTTT	CASSVGQYNEKLFF
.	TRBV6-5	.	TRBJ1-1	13	TGTGCCAGCAGTTACGAGAGTGGGACTGAAGCTTTCTTT	CASSYESGTEAFF
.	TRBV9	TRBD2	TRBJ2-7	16	TGTGCCAGCAGCCCCCATGAACTAGCGGGAGGGTACGAGCAGTACTTC	CASSPHELAGGYEQYF
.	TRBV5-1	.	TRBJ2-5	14	TGCGCCAGCAGCTTGGCACAGAATCCAGAGACCCAGTACTTC	CASSLAQNPETQYF
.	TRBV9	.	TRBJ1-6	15	TGTGCCAGCAGCGTAGCGGGCTCCTATAATTCACCCCTCCACTTT	CASSVAGSYNSPLHF